The entry that follows covers one T cell receptor beta chain sequence. Its target is not known. The data were taken from a study of T cell responses to AZD1222 COVID-19 vaccine. The wider study: Pooled together were second doses at about 4 or about 12 weeks.

The protocol was immunoSEQ multiplex PCR, while the TCRdb copy is restricted to in-frame clones and leaves out a portion. The data show about 150,000 clones, around 90% seen once. Findings and limits, study-wide: Most donors were white British, females outnumbered males, and clonal diversity was possibly underestimated.

CDR1 is MNHEY, CDR2 SVGAGI, per germline. The V gene lost 0 bases and the J gene lost 1 base, with 9 bases spanning the gap. The CDR3 is 15 amino acids. This TCR was sampled from an adult in good health. This chain joins TRBV6-5 and TRBJ2-5; tentatively, D is TRBD1 (5 bases). The sample was peripheral blood, taken on day 0 of AZD1222 vaccination. The chain's CDR3 is CASSYSGRAQETQYF. CDR3 nucleotide sequence: TGTGCCAGCAGTTACTCGGGCAGGGCCCAAGAGACCCAGTACTTC.